One and the same sample provided the 23 T cell receptor beta chains below, sequenced in a study of blood T cell repertoires in COVID-19. The repertoire was sequenced with immunoSEQ multiplex PCR; TCRdb's copy has only in-frame clones and lacks some. The sample holds roughly 70,000 clones, around nine tenths seen once. Sequencing input: peripheral blood. All receptors come from a human donor in a cohort sampled during active COVID-19.

The V and J genes are TRBV5-4 and TRBJ2-5; D is possibly TRBD1 (6 bases). The CDR3 runs 14 residues. Germline CDR1 and CDR2: SGHNT and YYREEE (reference sequence). V was cut by 0 bases and J by 3 bases, with 9 bases left in between. The DNA for the CDR3 is TGTGCCAGCAGCTTGGCAGCAGGGGAAGAGACCCAGTACTTC. Translating it yields CASSLAAGEETQYF. The full variable domain, its missing parts supplied by reference TRBV5-4 and TRBJ2-5, is ETGVTQSPTHLIKTRGQQVTLRCSSQSGHNTVSWYQQALGQGPQFIFQYYREEENGRGNFPPRFSGLQFPNYSSELNVNALELDDSALYLCASSLAAGEETQYFGPGTRLLVL.

The genes are TRBV4-1 and TRBJ2-3; D may be TRBD2 (7 bases). Trimming shortened V by 0 bases and J by 1 base, and 11 bases separated the two germline ends. Germline CDR1 reads MGHRA; CDR2 reads YSYEKL. This CDR3 has 16 residues. This CDR3 reads CASSQEGGGGTDTQYF. The CDR3 DNA is TGCGCCAGCAGCCAAGAAGGAGGGGGGGGCACAGATACGCAGTATTTT.

The chain couples TRBV10-3 to TRBJ1-1; 9 bases are a match to TRBD1. The ends lost 4 bases at V and 1 base at J; junction bases unmatched: 7. Germline loops: CDR1 ENHRY, CDR2 SYGVKD. The CDR3 is 16 residues long. CDR3 in amino acids: CAISGGDRVANTEAFF. DNA of the CDR3: TGTGCCATCAGTGGGGGGGACAGGGTGGCGAACACTGAAGCTTTCTTT.

The rearrangement joins TRBV27 to TRBJ2-5; 10 bases are shared with TRBD1. The V gene's germline CDR1 is MNHEY and CDR2 SMNVEV (reference sequence). J gave up 4 bases and V 5 bases, and 10 bases lay outside the gene matches. This CDR3 is 16 amino acids long. For the CDR3, the DNA is TGTGCCAGCAGTAAATTCGGACAGGGGGAGGGAGAGACCCAGTACTTC. It yields the protein CASSKFGQGEGETQYF.

The chain carries TRBV6-5 and TRBJ1-1; tentatively, D is TRBD1 (5 bases). Germline V gene sequence: CDR1 MNHEY, CDR2 SVGAGI. The length of the CDR3 is 15 residues. V dropped 2 bases and J dropped 5 bases, with 15 bases sitting between them. The chain's CDR3 is CASSYAPWGGTEAFF. In DNA form, the CDR3 reads TGTGCCAGCAGTTACGCACCATGGGGGGGGACTGAAGCTTTCTTT.

This clone was seen a handful of times. This sequence joins TRBV4-2 and TRBJ2-7, with 8 bases fitting TRBD1. Germline V gives CDR1 LGHNA, CDR2 YNFKEQ. The junction had 18 bases not matched to a gene; V was cut back by 9 bases and J by 2 bases. This CDR3 has 17 residues. CDR3 sequence reads: CARTLEAWTGRTYEQYF. The CDR3, as DNA: TGTGCCAGAACCCTGGAGGCCTGGACAGGGCGAACCTACGAGCAGTACTTC.

V gene TRBV5-6 combines with J gene TRBJ1-5; TRBD1 might be the D (6 bases). V lost 7 bases and J lost 5, with 10 bases in between. The CDR3 has 12 amino acids. CDR1 SGHDT and CDR2 YYEEEE come from the germline V gene. As DNA, the CDR3 is TGTGCCAGCTCTGCAGGGGATCAGCCCCAGCATTTT. Its translation is CASSAGDQPQHF.

This chain links TRBV2 with TRBJ1-5; D may be TRBD1 (6 bases). Germline CDR1 and CDR2: SNHLY and FYNNEI. This CDR3 has 17 amino acids. The V gene lost 5 bases and the J gene lost 4 bases, with 21 bases spanning the gap. The CDR3 is CASSSTSSGTTNQPQHF. Here the CDR3 DNA reads TGTGCCAGCAGTTCCACTTCGTCCGGGACAACTAATCAGCCCCAGCATTTT.

This sequence joins TRBV3-1 (or the pseudogene TRBV3-2) and TRBJ1-5, with 9 bases matching TRBD1. The CDR3 is 16 residues long. The V segment lost 2 bases and the J segment 6 bases; nucleotides outside the gene matches: 8. Germline loops: CDR1 LGHDT, CDR2 YNNKEL (reference sequence). The CDR3 DNA is TGTGCCAGCAGCCAACACCAAACAGGGGGCGGTCAGCCCCAGCATTTT. Translated, it gives CASSQHQTGGGQPQHF.

This clone occurred once. This sample includes further DNA sequences coding for the same CDR3. The chain joins TRBV11-2 to TRBJ1-3, with D tentatively TRBD1 (6 bases). The V gene's germline CDR1 is SGHAT and CDR2 FQNNGV. The CDR3 loop spans 14 amino acids. With 5 bases removed from V and 1 base from J, the gap between germline ends came to 9 bases. In DNA form, the CDR3 reads TGTGCCAGCAGCCTGACAGGTTCTGGAAACACCATATATTTT. It encodes CASSLTGSGNTIYF.

This clone was seen only a few times. The chain links TRBV28 to TRBJ2-7, with a possible D match to TRBD1 (5 bases). CDR1 is MDHEN and CDR2 is SYDVKM in the germline V gene. The CDR3 consists of 12 residues. Trimming took 6 bases from V and 3 from J, leaving 9 bases between them. The CDR3 region has the DNA TGTGCCAGCAGGCCTGACAGCTACGAGCAGTACTTC. Its translation: CASRPDSYEQYF.

The V gene is TRBV27, the J gene TRBJ1-1; TRBD1 might be the D (6 bases). Germline V CDR1 and CDR2: MNHEY, SMNVEV (reference sequence). The CDR3 loop spans 14 amino acids. V lost 6 bases to trimming and J lost 0 bases, with 11 bases between them. CDR3 nucleotides: TGTGCCAGCAGAGTTACAGGGATGAACACTGAAGCTTTCTTT. Encoded protein: CASRVTGMNTEAFF.

This sequence joins TRBV6-5 and TRBJ1-2, with a weak D call TRBD1 (5 bases). The germline gives CDR1 MNHEY, CDR2 SVGAGI. Trimming took off 6 bases at V and 6 bases at J, with 14 bases between the two ends. The CDR3 extends over 13 amino acids. CDR3 residues: CASSQHRRDGYTF. As DNA, the CDR3 is TGTGCCAGCAGCCAGCACAGGAGGGATGGCTACACCTTC.

This rearrangement joins TRBV2 to TRBJ1-1; 7 bases map to TRBD1. The CDR3 contains 13 residues. In germline, CDR1 is SNHLY, CDR2 FYNNEI. The V gene end was trimmed by 9 bases and the J gene end by 4 bases; junction bases not matched to a gene: 8. The CDR3 spells CARRQGRGTEAFF. DNA for the CDR3: TGTGCCAGGCGACAGGGAAGGGGCACTGAAGCTTTCTTT. Full variable domain (outside the CDR3, taken from reference TRBV2 and TRBJ1-1): EPEVTQTPSHQVTQMGQEVILRCVPISNHLYFYWYRQILGQKVEFLVSFYNNEISEKSEIFDDQFSVERPDGSNFTLKIRSTKLEDSAMYFCARRQGRGTEAFFGQGTRLTVV.

The chain is built from TRBV12-3 or TRBV12-4 and TRBJ1-2; possibly TRBD1 for D (6 bases). The CDR3 runs to 13 residues. V dropped 4 bases and J dropped 5 bases, with 11 bases sitting between them. CDR3 coding DNA: TGTGCCAGCAGTTCGCCTCAGGGGTATGGCTACACCTTC. Translation: CASSSPQGYGYTF.

This CDR3 reads CASRGLAEYEQYF. CDR3 nucleotide sequence: TGTGCCAGCAGGGGACTAGCGGAGTACGAGCAGTACTTC. The J gene is TRBJ2-7, the V gene TRBV2, with 11 positions matching TRBD2. CDR1 is SNHLY and CDR2 is FYNNEI in the germline V gene. The CDR3 spans 13 residues. Trimming took 6 bases from V and 4 from J; bases not matched to a gene: 2.

The chain recombines TRBV20-1 with TRBJ1-2, with D unclear. The V gene's germline CDR1 is DFQATT and CDR2 SNEGSKA (reference sequence). The CDR3 length is 11 residues. Trimming took off 2 bases at V and 5 bases at J, with 6 bases between the two ends. CDR3 bases: TGCAGTGCTAGACCCATTTATGGCTACACCTTC. Translation gives CSARPIYGYTF.

This clone came up once. The gene calls are TRBV28 and TRBJ1-1; D remains unclear. This CDR3 has 12 amino acids. CDR1 is MDHEN and CDR2 is SYDVKM in the germline V gene. Trimming stripped 7 bases from V and 5 bases from J, with 11 bases between. As DNA, the CDR3 is TGTGCCAGCAAGCCAGGATCTACTGAAGCTTTCTTT. This gives the protein CASKPGSTEAFF.

Concerning this clone itself: The junction departs from germline at one end; a sequencing error may be responsible. Other nucleotide sequences from this sample produce the same CDR3. CDR3 bases: TGTGCCTGGGGGACTAGTTGGTACGAACAGTACTTC. This encodes CAWGTSWYEQYF. The chain links TRBV30 to TRBJ2-7; TRBD2 aligns across 8 bases. This CDR3 is built from 12 residues. Germline-derived CDR1 and CDR2 are GTSNPN and SVGIG (reference sequence).

The chain couples TRBV3-1 (or the pseudogene TRBV3-2) to TRBJ2-5, with a possible D match to TRBD1 (5 bases). The CDR3 is 14 amino acids. Trimming took off 4 bases at V and 0 bases at J, with 9 bases between the two ends. Germline lookup yields CDR1 LGHDT and CDR2 YNNKEL (reference sequence). The CDR3 protein is CASSLRTNQETQYF. CDR3 coding DNA: TGTGCCAGCAGCCTGCGGACAAACCAAGAGACCCAGTACTTC.

This chain joins TRBV6-6 and TRBJ1-5; 7 positions agree with TRBD1. The J segment lost 6 bases and the V segment lost 6 bases, leaving 8 bases of the junction unmatched. This CDR3 has 14 amino acids. Germline CDR1 MNHNY, CDR2 SVGAGI (reference sequence). The CDR3: CASRPGTVSQPQHF. CDR3 nucleotide sequence: TGTGCCAGCAGGCCCGGGACAGTAAGTCAGCCCCAGCATTTT.

The chain couples TRBV5-5 to TRBJ1-4; D ambiguous. The CDR3 contains 12 residues. V was trimmed by 1 base and J by 6 bases, leaving 4 bases between them. Germline values: CDR1 SGHKS, CDR2 YYEKEE (reference sequence). The CDR3 nucleotides read TGTGCCAGCAGCTTGCAGGATGAAAAACTGTTTTTT. It is translated as CASSLQDEKLFF.

The chain combines TRBV11-2 with TRBJ2-7; 11 bases are a match to TRBD1. Germline values: CDR1 SGHAT, CDR2 FQNNGV. V trimming: 4 bases; J trimming: 6 bases; junction bases outside the gene matches: 14. There are 17 residues in the CDR3. CDR3 DNA: TGTGCCAGCAGCTCCTCCATCGCCGGGACAGGGGGTGTCGAGCAGTACTTC. Amino acids: CASSSSIAGTGGVEQYF. The full variable domain, in which reference TRBV11-2 and TRBJ2-7 provide the parts outside the CDR3, is EAGVAQSPRYKIIEKRQSVAFWCNPISGHATLYWYQQILGQGPKLLIQFQNNGVVDDSQLPKDRFSAERLKGVDSTLKIQPAKLEDSAVYLCASSSSIAGTGGVEQYFGPGTRLTVT.